This is a list of T cell receptor beta chains from one sample in a study of blood T cell repertoires in COVID-19. Assay used: immunoSEQ multiplex PCR; TCRdb lists only in-frame clones, some missing. Found here are around 200,000 clones, about 88% of them singletons; the top ten hold around 2.7%. Material: PBMCs or T cells enriched from blood (not recorded which). Every receptor here comes from a woman between 25 and 40 years old who had recovered from COVID-19. The CDR3 runs from the conserved cysteine through the conserved F or W. D genes are given only for firm matches. The size field is filled for only some rows; it gives once, few, many or a size class.

TRBV4-3	TRBD2	TRBJ2-7	NA	CASSQVVAGYEQYF	TGCGCCAGCAGCCAAGTCGTAGCGGGCTACGAGCAGTACTTC
TRBV7-8	TRBD1	TRBJ1-1	NA	CASSFTRTGLNTEAFF	TGTGCCAGCAGCTTCACGCGGACAGGTTTGAACACTGAAGCTTTCTTT
TRBV18	NA	TRBJ1-5	NA	CASSPDSFNNQPQHF	TGTGCCAGCTCACCAGACAGTTTTAACAATCAGCCCCAGCATTTT
TRBV11-3	TRBD2	TRBJ2-7	NA	CASSLGGLAAGEQYF	TGTGCCAGCAGCTTAGGGGGACTAGCGGCTGGCGAGCAGTACTTC
TRBV9	TRBD1	TRBJ1-1	NA	CASSAENQGAALTEAFF	TGTGCCAGCAGCGCAGAAAACCAGGGGGCGGCTCTCACTGAAGCTTTCTTT
TRBV6-2/TRBV6-3	NA	TRBJ1-6	NA	CASSYSRREPYNSPLHF	TGTGCCAGCAGTTACTCGCGAAGAGAGCCCTATAATTCACCCCTCCACTTT
TRBV7-3	TRBD1	TRBJ1-1	NA	CASSLRGQGATEAFF	TGTGCCAGCAGCTTGCGTGGACAGGGGGCCACTGAAGCTTTCTTT
TRBV5-5	NA	TRBJ1-2	NA	CASSPDGDSLYGYTF	TGTGCCAGCAGCCCAGACGGGGACTCTCTCTATGGCTACACCTTC
TRBV14	NA	TRBJ1-3	NA	CASSKYRNTIYF	TGTGCCAGCTCAAAGTACAGAAACACCATATATTTT
TRBV6-2/TRBV6-3	TRBD1	TRBJ1-1	NA	CASSYSRTGTEAFF	TGTGCCAGCAGTTACTCCCGGACAGGGACTGAAGCTTTCTTT
TRBV6-4	NA	TRBJ1-5	NA	CASSDGPNQPQHF	TGTGCCAGCAGTGACGGGCCTAATCAGCCCCAGCATTTT
TRBV9	TRBD1	TRBJ2-1	NA	CASSVQQGARNNEQFF	TGTGCCAGCAGCGTCCAACAGGGGGCGCGGAACAATGAGCAGTTCTTC
TRBV6-5	NA	TRBJ1-5	NA	CASSRVSGNQPQHF	TGTGCCAGTTCAAGGGTGTCGGGGAATCAGCCCCAGCATTTT
TRBV18	TRBD2	TRBJ2-1	NA	CASSRDYNTGEQFF	TGTGCCAGCTCACGGGACTACAACACCGGGGAGCAGTTCTTC
TRBV11-3	NA	TRBJ2-7	few	CASSLGPFYEQYF	TGTGCCAGCAGCTTAGGGCCGTTCTACGAGCAGTACTTC
TRBV11-2	NA	TRBJ1-1	once	CASSLDQGVTVAGTEAFF	TGTGCCAGCAGCTTAGATCAGGGCGTGACAGTAGCCGGGACTGAAGCTTTCTTT
TRBV9	TRBD2	TRBJ2-3	NA	CASSGSGGGSTDTQYF	TGTGCCAGCAGCGGGAGCGGGGGGGGTAGCACAGATACGCAGTATTTT
TRBV6-4	TRBD2	TRBJ2-1	NA	CASSDSASGGNNEQFF	TGTGCCAGCAGTGACTCAGCAAGCGGGGGTAACAATGAGCAGTTCTTC
TRBV4-1	TRBD1	TRBJ1-1	NA	CASSQGQGAAAEAFF	TGCGCCAGCAGCCAAGGACAGGGGGCGGCTGCTGAAGCTTTCTTT
TRBV4-3	TRBD1	TRBJ2-2	NA	CASSQARGYTGELFF	TGCGCCAGCAGCCAAGCCAGGGGGTATACCGGGGAGCTGTTTTTT
TRBV9	NA	TRBJ1-2	NA	CASSMHPGEIVNYGYTF	TGTGCCAGCAGTATGCACCCAGGGGAGATAGTCAACTATGGCTACACCTTC
TRBV7-2	NA	TRBJ2-7	NA	CASSLGQGKGEQYF	TGTGCCAGCAGCTTAGGCCAGGGGAAGGGGGAGCAGTACTTC
TRBV11-3	NA	TRBJ2-2	once	CASSRTGELFF	TGTGCCAGCAGTAGAACCGGGGAGCTGTTTTTT
TRBV4-1	NA	TRBJ1-5	NA	CASSLYSNQPQHF	TGCGCCAGCAGTTTATATAGCAATCAGCCCCAGCATTTT
TRBV6-5	TRBD1	TRBJ1-5	NA	CASRGTGGNQPQHF	TGTGCCAGCAGGGGGACAGGGGGAAATCAGCCCCAGCATTTT
TRBV5-1	NA	TRBJ1-1	NA	CASSPDTMNTEAFF	TGCGCCAGCAGCCCGGACACCATGAACACTGAAGCTTTCTTT
TRBV7-9	NA	TRBJ1-2	NA	CASSSPDPGNGYTF	TGTGCCAGCAGCTCCCCCGACCCAGGGAATGGCTACACCTTC
TRBV25-1	TRBD1	TRBJ1-4	NA	CASSNTGVLNEKLFF	TGTGCCAGCAGCAACACAGGGGTCCTAAATGAAAAACTGTTTTTT
TRBV12-3/TRBV12-4	TRBD1	TRBJ2-1	NA	CASSGTAINEQFF	TGTGCCAGCAGCGGGACAGCTATAAATGAGCAGTTCTTC
TRBV25-1	TRBD1	TRBJ2-7	NA	CASSEYTGQGAEQYF	TGTGCCAGCAGTGAATATACGGGACAGGGAGCCGAGCAGTACTTC
TRBV29-1	TRBD1	TRBJ1-5	NA	CSAGQDNQPQHF	TGCAGCGCGGGACAGGACAATCAGCCCCAGCATTTT
TRBV4-1	TRBD1	TRBJ1-5	few	CASSQDRTGVGQPQHF	TGCGCCAGCAGCCAAGATCGGACAGGGGTCGGTCAGCCCCAGCATTTT
TRBV7-9	NA	TRBJ2-1	once	CASSPRGSYNEQFF	TGTGCCAGCAGCCCAAGGGGCTCCTACAATGAGCAGTTCTTC
TRBV19	NA	TRBJ1-3	NA	CASCRDNSGNTIYF	TGTGCCAGTTGCAGGGACAACTCTGGAAACACCATATATTTT
TRBV27	TRBD1	TRBJ1-2	NA	CASSRTGGDYGYTF	TGTGCCAGCAGCCGCACAGGGGGCGACTATGGCTACACCTTC
TRBV2	NA	TRBJ2-3	NA	CASRRKTGGDATDTQYF	TGTGCCAGCAGGAGAAAAACAGGGGGGGACGCAACAGATACGCAGTATTTT
TRBV19	NA	TRBJ2-3	NA	CASSIETRRNPMYF	TGTGCCAGTAGTATAGAGACACGACGGAACCCAATGTATTTT
TRBV7-2	TRBD2	TRBJ2-7	NA	CASSLEGTSGGVEQYF	TGTGCCAGCAGCTTAGAAGGGACTAGCGGGGGGGTCGAGCAGTACTTC
TRBV19	NA	TRBJ1-5	NA	CASSQTDTYSNQPQHF	TGTGCCAGTAGTCAGACAGACACATATAGCAATCAGCCCCAGCATTTT
TRBV7-2	NA	TRBJ2-7	once	CASSLTDGLREQYF	TGTGCCAGCAGCTTAACCGACGGACTAAGGGAGCAGTACTTC
TRBV9	NA	TRBJ1-1	NA	CASSAPGVNTEAFF	TGTGCCAGCAGCGCCCCTGGAGTGAACACTGAAGCTTTCTTT
TRBV12-5	TRBD2	TRBJ2-5	NA	CASVLRTSGGLETQYF	TGTGCTAGTGTTCTCCGGACTAGCGGGGGACTAGAGACCCAGTACTTC
TRBV27	NA	TRBJ1-1	NA	CASSHRALPIGSEAFF	TGTGCCAGCAGTCACAGGGCCCTCCCCATAGGGTCTGAAGCTTTCTTT
TRBV2	TRBD2	TRBJ2-7	NA	CASRTSGSYEQYF	TGTGCCAGCAGGACTAGCGGCTCCTACGAGCAGTACTTC
TRBV19	NA	TRBJ1-4	NA	CASSTDRTNEKLFF	TGTGCCAGTAGTACCGACAGGACCAATGAAAAACTGTTTTTT
TRBV6-1	NA	TRBJ2-4	NA	CASSESVGSGLNIQYF	TGTGCCAGCAGTGAAAGTGTCGGAAGCGGGTTAAACATTCAGTACTTC
TRBV29-1	NA	TRBJ1-1	NA	CSVSLGWGDTEAFF	TGCAGCGTTTCTTTGGGATGGGGAGACACTGAAGCTTTCTTT
TRBV27	NA	TRBJ2-3	NA	CASSLRRGPDTQYF	TGTGCCAGCAGTCTCCGTAGGGGCCCAGATACGCAGTATTTT
TRBV10-3	TRBD1	TRBJ1-1	NA	CAISGQGPEAFF	TGTGCCATCAGCGGACAGGGCCCTGAAGCTTTCTTT